This TCR beta chain was observed in a study of T cell changes during pregnancy in multiple sclerosis. Trimming at V came to 3 bases and at J to 5 bases, leaving 17 bases not matched to a gene. Germline CDR1 reads MGHRA; CDR2 reads YSYEKL. The CDR3 is 18 amino acids. Repertoires were generated with immunoSEQ multiplex PCR, while TCRdb's copy carries only in-frame clones and drops some. The table lists over 70,000 clones, 90% to 95% of them singletons. The clonotype was recovered from a female donor in good health, enrolled as a control in a pregnancy study. The source was peripheral blood, collected in the first trimester of pregnancy. The chain recombines TRBV4-1 with TRBJ2-7; 9 bases are shared with TRBD2. The CDR3 bases are TGCGCCAGCAGCCAGTCGCGAGGACGCGGGAGGGCCGAAGACGAGCAGTACTTC. It encodes CASSQSRGRGRAEDEQYF.